Below are 29 T cell receptor beta chains sequenced from a single sample in a study of T cell responses to AZD1222 COVID-19 vaccine. Some clones are missing from TCRdb's copy, which holds only in-frame ones; the method was immunoSEQ multiplex PCR. The data hold about 130,000 clones, with 93% observed a single time. Sequences were derived from peripheral blood, sampled on day 0 of AZD1222 vaccination. The origin of the receptors is an adult in good health.

The chain has TRBV6-6 and TRBJ1-2, with D tentatively TRBD1 (6 bases). V lost 10 bases and J lost 3, with 9 bases in between. Germline loops: CDR1 MNHNY, CDR2 SVGAGI (reference sequence). The CDR3 runs to 11 residues. CDR3 bases: TGTGCCATTTGGACAGACTATGGCTACACCTTC. It codes for CAIWTDYGYTF.

Concerning this clone itself: Sequence at one end of the junction differs from germline and may be a read error. V usage is TRBV6-5 and J usage is TRBJ2-7, with a tentative D call TRBD1 (7 bases). The CDR3 length is 11 residues. Germline-derived CDR1 and CDR2 are MNHEY and SVGAGI. CDR3 in DNA: TGTGCCAGCAGTTCGCAGGGGGGAAGGGGATTC. As protein: CASSSQGGRGF.

J is TRBJ2-5 and V is TRBV3-1 (or the pseudogene TRBV3-2), with D possibly being TRBD2 (6 bases). The V gene lost 4 bases and the J gene lost 7 bases, with 16 bases spanning the gap. CDR1 is LGHDT and CDR2 is YNNKEL in the germline V gene (reference sequence). The CDR3 is 14 amino acids. The CDR3 region is CASSPQAGPGTQYF. CDR3 bases: TGTGCCAGCAGCCCCCAAGCGGGTCCCGGGACCCAGTACTTC.

This chain connects TRBV11-3 to TRBJ1-3; D ambiguous. Germline loops: CDR1 SGHNT, CDR2 YENEEA. The CDR3 has 12 residues. Trimming cost V 4 bases and J 4 bases, with 5 bases left between them. The CDR3 DNA follows: TGTGCCAGCAGCTCCACAGGAAACACCATATATTTT. It codes for CASSSTGNTIYF.

The rearrangement joins TRBV5-4 to TRBJ1-2; 10 bases are a match to TRBD1. CDR1 SGHNT and CDR2 YYREEE come from the germline V gene (reference sequence). The CDR3 has 15 amino acids. Losses at the gene ends were 4 bases for V and 6 bases for J; bases not matched to a gene: 9. CDR3 coding DNA: TGTGCCAGCAGCGTGGGACAGGGGAGAGAGGATGGCTACACCTTC. Protein sequence: CASSVGQGREDGYTF.

V and J are TRBV3-1 (or the pseudogene TRBV3-2) and TRBJ2-7, with a possible D match to TRBD2 (5 bases). The CDR3 has 17 amino acids. Germline CDR1 and CDR2: LGHDT and YNNKEL (reference sequence). Trimming removed 1 base from V and 5 bases from J, with 21 bases in between. This chain's CDR3 is CASSQGRTAFFGNEQYF. The CDR3 DNA sequence: TGTGCCAGCAGCCAAGGCCGTACAGCGTTCTTCGGGAACGAGCAGTACTTC.

The rearrangement joins TRBV4-1 to TRBJ1-5, with 7 bases that match TRBD1. Germline CDR1 reads MGHRA; CDR2 reads YSYEKL. There are 17 residues in the CDR3. Unmatched junction bases numbered 9, after V lost 2 bases and J lost 2 bases. The CDR3 nucleotides are TGCGCCAGCAGCCAACGACAGGGCTTGACAGGCAATCAGCCCCAGCATTTT. Amino acid sequence: CASSQRQGLTGNQPQHF.

The chain couples TRBV7-2 to TRBJ2-7; a weak D match, TRBD2 (5 bases). Germline CDR1 is SGHTA and CDR2 is FQGNSA. Between the trimmed V and J ends, which lost 4 bases and 1 base, there was a span of 11 bases. This CDR3 spans 14 amino acids. CDR3 in amino acids: CASSSGGRSYEQYF. CDR3 sequence (DNA): TGTGCCAGCAGCTCCGGAGGCAGATCCTACGAGCAGTACTTC.

This clone has only one observation. V is TRBV19 and J is TRBJ2-2; 8 bases line up with TRBD1. After removal of 7 bases from V and 4 bases from J, the junction contained 5 bases not matched to a gene. The length of the CDR3 is 14 residues. The germline CDR1 and CDR2 sequences are LNHDA and SQIVND (reference sequence). The CDR3 DNA is TGTGCCAGTACCGAGCAGGGGGCCACCGGGGAGCTGTTTTTT. Translating it yields CASTEQGATGELFF.

V is TRBV27 and J is TRBJ2-1; 11 bases match TRBD1. The germline V gene has CDR1 MNHEY and CDR2 SMNVEV (reference sequence). CDR3 length: 18 amino acids. V shed 6 bases, J shed 0 bases, and the junction held 10 bases outside the gene matches. CDR3: CASSQAGTGGSSYNEQFF. The CDR3 DNA sequence: TGTGCCAGCAGCCAAGCCGGGACAGGGGGGAGCTCCTACAATGAGCAGTTCTTC.

The chain couples TRBV29-1 to TRBJ1-2, with 11 nucleotides matching TRBD1. The CDR3 runs to 14 residues. The germline gives CDR1 SQVTM, CDR2 ANQGSEA. Germline trimming cut 0 bases from V and 9 bases from J; bases unmatched to any gene: 6. The CDR3 DNA follows: TGCAGCGTTGAAGAGGGACAGGGGGGAGAAAGCTACACCTTC. It yields the protein CSVEEGQGGESYTF.

The J gene is TRBJ2-5, the V gene TRBV7-3; TRBD2 might be the D (6 bases). The germline CDR1 and CDR2 sequences are SGHTA and FQGTGA. This CDR3 has 16 residues. Trimming removed 2 bases from V and 2 bases from J, with 15 bases in between. The CDR3 sequence is CASSLRGGAGQETQYF. The CDR3 DNA is TGTGCCAGCAGCTTACGGGGCGGGGCAGGGCAAGAGACCCAGTACTTC.

The chain links TRBV27 to TRBJ2-7; 7 bases map to TRBD1. Trimming at V came to 0 bases and at J to 6 bases, leaving 5 bases not matched to a gene. This CDR3 has 14 amino acids. Germline V gene lookup returns CDR1 MNHEY and CDR2 SMNVEV (reference sequence). The CDR3 DNA is TGTGCCAGCAGTTTATCAGGCAGGGGGTTCGAGCAGTACTTC. Translating gives CASSLSGRGFEQYF.

The genes are TRBV19 and TRBJ1-6; 7 bases fit TRBD1. The V segment lost 7 bases and the J segment 7 bases; nucleotides outside the gene matches: 10. CDR1 and CDR2 (germline): LNHDA, SQIVND (reference sequence). This CDR3 region has 15 residues. CDR3 amino acids: CASTGDRRGNSPLHF. The CDR3 DNA sequence: TGTGCCAGTACCGGGGACAGACGGGGGAATTCACCCCTCCACTTT.

The chain has TRBV11-2 and TRBJ2-1; D is unresolved. This CDR3 region has 10 residues. V lost 6 bases and J lost 6, with 3 bases in between. Germline values: CDR1 SGHAT, CDR2 FQNNGV. The CDR3 is CASRRNEQFF. The CDR3 DNA follows: TGTGCCAGCAGACGCAATGAGCAGTTCTTC. The entire variable domain, with the rest obtained from reference TRBV11-2 and TRBJ2-1, is as follows: EAGVAQSPRYKIIEKRQSVAFWCNPISGHATLYWYQQILGQGPKLLIQFQNNGVVDDSQLPKDRFSAERLKGVDSTLKIQPAKLEDSAVYLCASRRNEQFFGPGTRLTVL.

The V and J genes are TRBV7-9 and TRBJ2-1, with D possibly matching TRBD1 (6 bases). CDR3 length: 15 amino acids. Trimming left V 4 bases short and J 9 bases short, with 19 bases between. CDR1 is SEHNR, CDR2 FQNEAQ, per germline (reference sequence). The CDR3: CASSSPTGPRGEQFF. The CDR3 DNA is TGTGCCAGCAGCTCCCCTACGGGGCCCAGGGGTGAGCAGTTCTTC.

This sequence joins TRBV5-4 and TRBJ2-5; possible D gene TRBD1, 6 bases. V was clipped by 1 base and J by 3 bases, with 10 bases between them. The CDR3 is 14 amino acids. Looked up from germline, CDR1 is SGHNT and CDR2 is YYREEE (reference sequence). CDR3 bases: TGTGCCAGCAGCTTGAAAGGGGGTAAAGAGACCCAGTACTTC. Protein: CASSLKGGKETQYF.

This clone was observed a handful of times. This chain connects TRBV12-5 to TRBJ1-4; D is possibly TRBD1 (5 bases). Germline V gives CDR1 LGHNT, CDR2 FRNRAP. This CDR3 has 15 residues. V was shortened by 2 bases and J by 6 bases, with 13 bases between the two germline ends. The CDR3 coding sequence is TGTGCTAGTGGTTTGCACGGGACTTTAGATGAAAAACTGTTTTTT. Amino acids: CASGLHGTLDEKLFF.

The J gene is TRBJ2-7, the V gene TRBV7-8, with D possibly TRBD2 on 6 matching bases. Germline-derived CDR1 and CDR2 are SGHVS and FQNEAQ. The CDR3 is 15 amino acids. V lost 5 bases, J lost 0 bases, and 14 bases lay in between. The CDR3 loop reads CASSPPRGASYEQYF. CDR3 nucleotide sequence: TGTGCCAGCAGCCCCCCACGCGGGGCCTCCTACGAGCAGTACTTC.

The chain carries TRBV6-5 and TRBJ2-3, with D tentatively TRBD2 (5 bases). Germline-derived CDR1 and CDR2 are MNHEY and SVGAGI. The CDR3 extends over 15 amino acids. Trimming took off 0 bases at V and 5 bases at J, with 12 bases between the two ends. CDR3 residues: CASSYSSGGGDTQYF. CDR3 sequence (DNA): TGTGCCAGCAGTTACTCCAGTGGAGGCGGAGATACGCAGTATTTT.

This clone appeared a single time. J is TRBJ2-5 and V is TRBV30; 9 bases map to TRBD1. Trimming cost V 6 bases and J 2 bases; bases outside gene matches: 4. Germline V gives CDR1 GTSNPN, CDR2 SVGIG (reference sequence). This CDR3 is 13 amino acids long. The CDR3 nucleotides are TGTGCCTGCTCGACAGGGGGGCAAGAGACCCAGTACTTC. This encodes CACSTGGQETQYF. The whole variable domain, remainder taken from reference TRBV30 and TRBJ2-5, is SQTIHQWPATLVQPVGSPLSLECTVEGTSNPNLYWYRQAAGRGLQLLFYSVGIGQISSEVPQNLSASRPQDRQFILSSKKLLLSDSGFYLCACSTGGQETQYFGPGTRLLVL.

CDR3 sequence (DNA): TGCGCCAGCAGCCAACGAACGACCTATGGCTACACCTTC. Amino acid sequence: CASSQRTTYGYTF. The chain recombines TRBV4-1 with TRBJ1-2, with D hard to call. This CDR3 comprises 13 residues. Germline CDR1 and CDR2: MGHRA and YSYEKL. V lost 2 bases and J 4 bases, leaving 8 bases between the germline ends.

This sequence joins TRBV7-9 and TRBJ1-5; D call uncertain. The length of the CDR3 is 14 residues. Germline loops: CDR1 SEHNR, CDR2 FQNEAQ (reference sequence). V gave up 1 base and J gave up 3 bases, with 7 bases separating them. CDR3 protein: CASSLGGYNQPQHF. CDR3 DNA sequence: TGTGCCAGCAGCTTAGGAGGGTACAATCAGCCCCAGCATTTT. Full variable domain (outside the CDR3, taken from reference TRBV7-9 and TRBJ1-5): DTGVSQNPRHKITKRGQNVTFRCDPISEHNRLYWYRQTLGQGPEFLTYFQNEAQLEKSRLLSDRFSAERPKGSFSTLEIQRTEQGDSAMYLCASSLGGYNQPQHFGDGTRLSIL.

This sequence joins TRBV2 and TRBJ1-4; tentatively, D is TRBD1 (5 bases). The CDR3 contains 14 residues. Trimming removed 10 bases at V and 4 bases at J, with 16 bases between. Germline V gene sequence: CDR1 SNHLY, CDR2 FYNNEI. CDR3 nucleotides: TGTGCCACTCAGCCTCGGGACCGTAATGAAAAACTGTTTTTT. Its translation is CATQPRDRNEKLFF.

V gene TRBV5-4 combines with J gene TRBJ1-6; TRBD1 aligns across 7 bases. Germline V CDR1 and CDR2: SGHNT, YYREEE (reference sequence). CDR3 length: 16 residues. The trim removed 0 bases at V and 9 bases at J, leaving 9 bases unmatched. The CDR3 loop reads CASSLGQGYEGSPLHF. The CDR3 DNA sequence: TGTGCCAGCAGCTTGGGACAGGGATATGAAGGTTCACCCCTCCACTTT.

V usage is TRBV5-5 and J usage is TRBJ2-3; D is undetermined. The CDR3 is made up of 14 amino acids. Trimming left V 0 bases short and J 2 bases short, with 7 bases between. In germline, CDR1 is SGHKS, CDR2 YYEKEE (reference sequence). CDR3 bases: TGTGCCAGCAGCTTGGACGGGTCCACAGATACGCAGTATTTT. Translation: CASSLDGSTDTQYF.

The rearrangement joins TRBV6-5 to TRBJ1-6; D not resolved. Trimming cost V 0 bases and J 9 bases, with 9 bases left between them. Germline V gene sequence: CDR1 MNHEY, CDR2 SVGAGI. The CDR3 consists of 14 residues. Here the CDR3 DNA reads TGTGCCAGCAGTTACTCAGGGATCGGTTCACCCCTCCACTTT. Translation: CASSYSGIGSPLHF.

The rearrangement joins TRBV6-5 to TRBJ1-1, with 8 bases identical to TRBD1. Germline V gives CDR1 MNHEY, CDR2 SVGAGI. The CDR3 loop spans 13 amino acids. The trim removed 5 bases at V and 5 bases at J, leaving 4 bases unmatched. The CDR3 bases are TGTGCCAGCAGTCGGACAGGGTGGACTGAAGCTTTCTTT. Translation: CASSRTGWTEAFF.

In its sample, this clone was seen once. The chain couples TRBV7-2 to TRBJ2-3, with 10 nucleotides matching TRBD2. Germline values: CDR1 SGHTA, CDR2 FQGNSA. This CDR3 spans 19 amino acids. V trimming: 2 bases; J trimming: 0 bases; junction bases outside the gene matches: 11. The CDR3 coding sequence is TGTGCCAGCAGCTTAAGTGTGTGGACTAGCGGTCCTAGCACAGATACGCAGTATTTT. It translates to CASSLSVWTSGPSTDTQYF.